This passage covers 32 T cell receptor beta chains from one sample sequenced in a study of T cells after somatic rescue of genetic block. TCRdb keeps only in-frame clones here, not all; method: immunoSEQ multiplex PCR. Here the sample spans tens of thousands of clones, about 92% being singletons. The sample taken for sequencing was peripheral blood mononuclear cells (PBMCs). Receptor source: a man between 40 and 49 years old.

This clone was seen only a few times. This chain connects TRBV9 to TRBJ2-2, with unresolved D. Trimming shortened V by 0 bases and J by 4 bases, and 16 bases separated the two germline ends. Looked up from germline, CDR1 is SGDLS and CDR2 is YYNGEE. This CDR3 has 17 residues. CDR3 amino acids: CASSVGLGNLLTGELFF. Written as DNA, the CDR3 is TGTGCCAGCAGCGTAGGGCTCGGAAACTTGCTCACCGGGGAGCTGTTTTTT. Full variable domain (missing parts from reference TRBV9 and TRBJ2-2): DSGVTQTPKHLITATGQRVTLRCSPRSGDLSVYWYQQSLDQGLQFLIQYYNGEERAKGNILERFSAQQFPDLHSELNLSSLELGDSALYFCASSVGLGNLLTGELFFGEGSRLTVL.

The chain has TRBV2 and TRBJ2-1; TRBD2 might be the D (5 bases). Germline assignment: CDR1 SNHLY and CDR2 FYNNEI. This CDR3 region has 14 residues. Trimming took off 7 bases at V and 7 bases at J, with 17 bases between the two ends. CDR3 nucleotides: TGTGCCAGCACCCAGCGCCCGAGAGGGAATGAGCAGTTCTTC. This codes for CASTQRPRGNEQFF. Full variable domain (rest looked up from reference TRBV2 and TRBJ2-1): EPEVTQTPSHQVTQMGQEVILRCVPISNHLYFYWYRQILGQKVEFLVSFYNNEISEKSEIFDDQFSVERPDGSNFTLKIRSTKLEDSAMYFCASTQRPRGNEQFFGPGTRLTVL.

This chain links TRBV5-1 with TRBJ2-7; no reliable D call. In germline, CDR1 is SGHRS, CDR2 YFSETQ. V was shortened by 6 bases and J by 7 bases, with 14 bases between the two germline ends. The CDR3 spans 12 residues. DNA of the CDR3: TGCGCCAGCACCGGCACCTACGAGGAGCAGTACTTC. Amino acids: CASTGTYEEQYF.

The V gene is TRBV10-3, the J gene TRBJ2-7, with 11 bases lining up with TRBD2. The CDR3 runs to 14 residues. CDR1 and CDR2 (germline): ENHRY, SYGVKD. Trimming at V came to 3 bases and at J to 5 bases, leaving 3 bases not matched to a gene. The CDR3 region is CAISDSGRANEQYF. The CDR3 DNA reads as TGTGCCATCAGTGATAGCGGGAGGGCCAACGAGCAGTACTTC.

The chain couples TRBV29-1 to TRBJ2-1; 7 bases fit TRBD2. The CDR3 contains 15 residues. The germline V gene encodes CDR1 SQVTM and CDR2 ANQGSEA. With 4 bases clipped from V and 5 bases from J, the junction kept 11 bases outside the gene matches. The CDR3 reads CSVGHRLADDNEQFF. The CDR3 nucleotides are TGCAGCGTTGGTCACCGGCTAGCGGATGACAATGAGCAGTTCTTC.

The chain couples TRBV7-9 to TRBJ2-5; no definite D call. The CDR3 runs to 14 residues. Germline V gene sequence: CDR1 SEHNR, CDR2 FQNEAQ (reference sequence). The germline V and J ends were trimmed by 3 bases and 4 bases, with 12 bases remaining between them. The CDR3 DNA sequence: TGTGCCAGCAGCTTTTGGGCAGATCCAGAGACCCAGTACTTC. Translation: CASSFWADPETQYF.

V gene TRBV28 combines with J gene TRBJ2-1; D may be TRBD2 (5 bases). CDR1 MDHEN and CDR2 SYDVKM come from the germline V gene. This CDR3 has 16 amino acids. V lost 6 bases to trimming and J lost 1 base, with 16 bases between them. The CDR3 DNA follows: TGTGCCAGCAGAACTCCGAGGGCCGGGTCCTACAATGAGCAGTTCTTC. Protein product: CASRTPRAGSYNEQFF.

This clone has more than one count but fewer than ten. CDR3 in amino acids: CASSYAGGNQPQHF. For the CDR3, the DNA is TGTGCCAGCAGTTACGCAGGGGGCAATCAGCCCCAGCATTTT. The chain employs TRBV6-5 and TRBJ1-5, with a weak D call TRBD1 (6 bases). From germline, CDR1 is MNHEY and CDR2 SVGAGI. The V end lost 2 bases, the J end lost 2 bases, and 7 bases lay between the germline ends. The CDR3 has 14 residues.

This clone was seen only once. J is TRBJ2-7 and V is TRBV10-2; D tentatively fits TRBD1 or TRBD2 (6 bases each). V lost 7 bases to trimming and J lost 2 bases, with 18 bases between them. The CDR3 covers 15 residues. Germline loops: CDR1 WSHSY, CDR2 SAAADI. The CDR3 reads CASKRQAGGAYEQYF. The CDR3 DNA sequence: TGCGCCAGCAAGAGACAGGCCGGAGGGGCCTACGAGCAGTACTTC.

The chain is built from TRBV4-1 and TRBJ2-1, with D perhaps matching TRBD2 (6 bases). V lost 2 bases, J lost 5 bases, and 13 bases lay in between. The germline V gene encodes CDR1 MGHRA and CDR2 YSYEKL. CDR3 length: 15 amino acids. The CDR3 nucleotides read TGCGCCAGCAGCCAACCTTGGGGCGGGGACAATGAGCAGTTCTTC. Translated: CASSQPWGGDNEQFF.

This sequence joins TRBV7-8 and TRBJ1-2; TRBD1 matches at 9 bases. This CDR3 comprises 13 residues. The V gene end was trimmed by 5 bases and the J gene end by 4 bases; junction bases not matched to a gene: 2. Per germline, CDR1 SGHVS and CDR2 FQNEAQ. This CDR3 reads CASSGDRVYGYTF. DNA of the CDR3: TGTGCCAGCAGCGGGGACAGGGTCTATGGCTACACCTTC. The whole variable domain, filled in from reference TRBV7-8 and TRBJ1-2, reads GAGVSQSPRYKVAKRGQDVALRCDPISGHVSLFWYQQALGQGPEFLTYFQNEAQLDKSGLPSDRFFAERPEGSVSTLKIQRTQQEDSAVYLCASSGDRVYGYTFGSGTRLTVV.

The V and J genes are TRBV10-3 and TRBJ2-7; D is ambiguous. The CDR3 is 13 amino acids. V lost 4 bases to trimming and J lost 3 bases, with 10 bases between them. Per germline, CDR1 ENHRY and CDR2 SYGVKD. The DNA of the CDR3 is TGTGCCATCAGTGCCCAGGACGGCTACGAGCAGTACTTC. Protein: CAISAQDGYEQYF.

This chain links TRBV4-1 with TRBJ2-2; TRBD1 aligns across 9 bases. This CDR3 is built from 17 residues. CDR1 and CDR2 from the germline V gene are MGHRA and YSYEKL. Trimming cost V 1 base and J 2 bases; bases outside gene matches: 5. In DNA, the CDR3 is TGCGCCAGCAGCCAAGTTGGGACAGGGACCAACACCGGGGAGCTGTTTTTT. Its translation is CASSQVGTGTNTGELFF.

This chain links TRBV10-3 with TRBJ2-6, with 10 bases matching TRBD1. The ends lost 10 bases at V and 0 bases at J; junction bases unmatched: 3. The CDR3 extends over 15 amino acids. The germline V gene encodes CDR1 ENHRY and CDR2 SYGVKD. The CDR3 nucleotides read TGTGCCACCGGGACAGGGGTCTCTGGGGCCAACGTCCTGACTTTC. Protein sequence: CATGTGVSGANVLTF.

This chain joins TRBV6-1 and TRBJ2-3, with a weak D call TRBD1 (5 bases). This CDR3 spans 15 amino acids. Germline CDR1 is MNHNS and CDR2 is SASEGT. V lost 6 bases and J lost 0, with 13 bases in between. Here the CDR3 DNA reads TGTGCCAGCAGGAGACAGTCTACTAGCACAGATACGCAGTATTTT. Amino acid sequence: CASRRQSTSTDTQYF.

The chain joins TRBV19 to TRBJ1-4, with unresolved D. Trimming left V 4 bases short and J 0 bases short, with 15 bases between. Germline CDR1 is LNHDA and CDR2 is SQIVND (reference sequence). The CDR3 length is 17 residues. In DNA form, the CDR3 reads TGTGCCAGTAGTAAACGGGTCAGTTCAGCAACTAATGAAAAACTGTTTTTT. Its translation is CASSKRVSSATNEKLFF.

J is TRBJ2-1 and V is TRBV5-4; 7 bases are a match to TRBD1. With V trimmed by 3 bases and J by 6 bases, 9 bases remained unmatched. CDR1 and CDR2 (germline): SGHNT, YYREEE (reference sequence). The CDR3 has 15 amino acids. The CDR3 protein is CASSSFRDRGNEQFF. The CDR3 coding sequence is TGTGCCAGCAGCTCATTCCGGGACAGAGGCAATGAGCAGTTCTTC.

The J gene is TRBJ2-7, the V gene TRBV7-2; 9 nucleotides agree with TRBD2. The CDR3 runs 15 residues. The V segment lost 1 base and the J segment 0 bases; nucleotides outside the gene matches: 1. Germline loops: CDR1 SGHTA, CDR2 FQGNSA. The CDR3 here is CASSLDSGSSYEQYF. CDR3 DNA: TGTGCCAGCAGCTTAGATAGCGGGAGCTCCTACGAGCAGTACTTC. Full variable domain (outside the CDR3, taken from reference TRBV7-2 and TRBJ2-7): GAGVSQSPSNKVTEKGKDVELRCDPISGHTALYWYRQSLGQGLEFLIYFQGNSAPDKSGLPSDRFSAERTGGSVSTLTIQRTQQEDSAVYLCASSLDSGSSYEQYFGPGTRLTVT.

The chain uses TRBV7-2 and TRBJ2-7; TRBD2 matches 10 bases. The CDR3 covers 16 residues. The J segment lost 2 bases and the V segment lost 0 bases, leaving 4 bases of the junction unmatched. The germline V gene has CDR1 SGHTA and CDR2 FQGNSA. CDR3 loop: CASSLAPAGGPYEQYF. For the CDR3, the DNA is TGTGCCAGCAGCTTAGCGCCAGCGGGAGGGCCCTACGAGCAGTACTTC.

This clone was seen a few times. The chain carries TRBV10-3 and TRBJ1-2; possible D gene TRBD1, 5 bases. CDR3 size: 17 residues. Trimming took off 0 bases at V and 2 bases at J, with 16 bases between the two ends. Germline-derived CDR1 and CDR2 are ENHRY and SYGVKD. The CDR3 loop is CAISESEDSPSNYGYTF. The CDR3 bases are TGTGCCATCAGTGAGTCCGAAGACAGCCCGTCAAACTATGGCTACACCTTC.

The chain has TRBV11-2 and TRBJ2-7; tentatively, D is TRBD1 or TRBD2 (5 bases each). The CDR3 sequence is 14 residues long. V lost 5 bases, J lost 5 bases, and 16 bases lay in between. Per the germline V gene, CDR1 is SGHAT and CDR2 is FQNNGV. As DNA, the CDR3 is TGTGCCAGCAGCCCGACGGGACCCTCTCACGAGCAGTACTTC. Translating gives CASSPTGPSHEQYF.

The chain carries TRBV6-1 and TRBJ2-7, with TRBD1 as a possible D gene (6 bases). Germline assignment: CDR1 MNHNS and CDR2 SASEGT. The CDR3 covers 14 residues. Trimming cost V 6 bases and J 3 bases, with 15 bases left between them. CDR3 amino acids: CASSEQGTGYEQYF. CDR3 sequence (DNA): TGTGCCAGCAGCGAACAGGGAACCGGCTACGAGCAGTACTTC.

The chain combines TRBV5-8 with TRBJ2-7; tentative D call: TRBD2 (6 bases). Germline V CDR1 and CDR2: SGHTS, YDEGEE. The ends were cut back, 3 bases at V and 3 bases at J, with 16 bases in the middle. The length of the CDR3 is 15 residues. CDR3 in DNA: TGTGCCAGCAGCTCAGCGCGGGTGGGGGGCTACGAGCAGTACTTC. This codes for CASSSARVGGYEQYF. Filled out from reference TRBV5-8 and TRBJ2-7, the complete variable domain reads EAGVTQSPTHLIKTRGQQATLRCSPISGHTSVYWYQQALGLGLQFLLWYDEGEERNRGNFPPRFSGRQFPNYSSELNVNALELEDSALYLCASSSARVGGYEQYFGPGTRLTVT.

The rearrangement joins TRBV10-3 to TRBJ1-3; D gene ambiguous. Germline values: CDR1 ENHRY, CDR2 SYGVKD. The germline V and J ends were trimmed by 8 bases and 0 bases, with 20 bases remaining between them. There are 17 residues in the CDR3. CDR3 sequence: CAIRSPPTVSSGNTIYF. CDR3 nucleotide sequence: TGTGCCATCCGAAGCCCCCCGACCGTCAGCTCTGGAAACACCATATATTTT.

The V call is TRBV6-1, the J call TRBJ2-5; D gene unclear. Germline V gene data show CDR1 as MNHNS and CDR2 as SASEGT. The V end lost 4 bases, the J end lost 2 bases, and 8 bases lay between the germline ends. This CDR3 comprises 13 residues. Here the CDR3 DNA reads TGTGCCAGCAGTGCCGGGCCTCAAGAGACCCAGTACTTC. Residues: CASSAGPQETQYF.

V and J are TRBV7-2 and TRBJ2-7; 9 bases align to TRBD2. Germline V gives CDR1 SGHTA, CDR2 FQGNSA. The CDR3 is made up of 19 amino acids. J was trimmed by 4 bases and V by 0 bases; bases with no gene match: 16. This CDR3 reads CASSLARSGAGGPAYEQYF. CDR3 nucleotides: TGTGCCAGCAGCTTAGCGCGGTCGGGGGCGGGAGGGCCGGCGTACGAGCAGTACTTC.

J is TRBJ1-6 and V is TRBV2, with a tentative D call TRBD1 (5 bases). Trimming stripped 6 bases from V and 4 bases from J, with 10 bases between. The germline V gene encodes CDR1 SNHLY and CDR2 FYNNEI. The CDR3 has 14 amino acids. CDR3 residues: CASRLTEYNSPLHF. Here the CDR3 DNA reads TGTGCCAGCAGGCTGACAGAATATAATTCACCCCTCCACTTT.

The CDR3 loop reads CASSGQGGNQPQHF. Here the CDR3 DNA reads TGTGCCAGCAGTGGACAGGGAGGCAATCAGCCCCAGCATTTT. The genes are TRBV6-1 and TRBJ1-5; 7 bases are a match to TRBD1. After removal of 4 bases from V and 2 bases from J, the junction contained 2 bases not matched to a gene. The length of the CDR3 is 14 residues. Germline loops: CDR1 MNHNS, CDR2 SASEGT.

The chain uses TRBV6-7 and TRBJ1-5; 7 bases line up with TRBD1. TRBV6-7 is an open reading frame, and its role is uncertain. This CDR3 region has 19 residues. After removal of 1 base from V and 0 bases from J, the junction contained 12 bases not matched to a gene. For the CDR3, the DNA is TGTGCCAGCAGTTACTATCGGGGACAGTCACTTTATAGCAATCAGCCCCAGCATTTT. Translation gives CASSYYRGQSLYSNQPQHF.

The gene calls are TRBV7-3 and TRBJ2-2; 8 bases line up with TRBD2. With V trimmed by 5 bases and J by 4 bases, 12 bases remained unmatched. In germline, CDR1 is SGHTA, CDR2 FQGTGA. The CDR3 loop spans 17 amino acids. CDR3 nucleotide sequence: TGTGCCAGCAGCCTATACCCCGGGACTAGGGGCACCGGGGAGCTGTTTTTT. Translation gives CASSLYPGTRGTGELFF.

The CDR3 nucleotides are TGTGCCACCAGCAGAGATGTCCAGGGGGTTTATGGCTACACCTTC. Translated, it gives CATSRDVQGVYGYTF. The chain uses TRBV15 and TRBJ1-2; 7 bases are shared with TRBD1. This CDR3 region has 15 residues. Germline CDR1 and CDR2: LNHNV and YYDKDF (reference sequence). The J segment lost 5 bases and the V segment lost 0 bases, leaving 6 bases of the junction unmatched.

This clone was seen only a few times. J is TRBJ1-1 and V is TRBV7-6, with D possibly being TRBD1 (5 bases). V lost 7 bases and J lost 4, with 16 bases in between. This CDR3 has 14 residues. The germline V gene encodes CDR1 SGHVS and CDR2 FNYEAQ. CDR3 in DNA: TGTGCCAGCAACCCGGGGGACGGAGTCACTGAAGCTTTCTTT. Amino acids: CASNPGDGVTEAFF.